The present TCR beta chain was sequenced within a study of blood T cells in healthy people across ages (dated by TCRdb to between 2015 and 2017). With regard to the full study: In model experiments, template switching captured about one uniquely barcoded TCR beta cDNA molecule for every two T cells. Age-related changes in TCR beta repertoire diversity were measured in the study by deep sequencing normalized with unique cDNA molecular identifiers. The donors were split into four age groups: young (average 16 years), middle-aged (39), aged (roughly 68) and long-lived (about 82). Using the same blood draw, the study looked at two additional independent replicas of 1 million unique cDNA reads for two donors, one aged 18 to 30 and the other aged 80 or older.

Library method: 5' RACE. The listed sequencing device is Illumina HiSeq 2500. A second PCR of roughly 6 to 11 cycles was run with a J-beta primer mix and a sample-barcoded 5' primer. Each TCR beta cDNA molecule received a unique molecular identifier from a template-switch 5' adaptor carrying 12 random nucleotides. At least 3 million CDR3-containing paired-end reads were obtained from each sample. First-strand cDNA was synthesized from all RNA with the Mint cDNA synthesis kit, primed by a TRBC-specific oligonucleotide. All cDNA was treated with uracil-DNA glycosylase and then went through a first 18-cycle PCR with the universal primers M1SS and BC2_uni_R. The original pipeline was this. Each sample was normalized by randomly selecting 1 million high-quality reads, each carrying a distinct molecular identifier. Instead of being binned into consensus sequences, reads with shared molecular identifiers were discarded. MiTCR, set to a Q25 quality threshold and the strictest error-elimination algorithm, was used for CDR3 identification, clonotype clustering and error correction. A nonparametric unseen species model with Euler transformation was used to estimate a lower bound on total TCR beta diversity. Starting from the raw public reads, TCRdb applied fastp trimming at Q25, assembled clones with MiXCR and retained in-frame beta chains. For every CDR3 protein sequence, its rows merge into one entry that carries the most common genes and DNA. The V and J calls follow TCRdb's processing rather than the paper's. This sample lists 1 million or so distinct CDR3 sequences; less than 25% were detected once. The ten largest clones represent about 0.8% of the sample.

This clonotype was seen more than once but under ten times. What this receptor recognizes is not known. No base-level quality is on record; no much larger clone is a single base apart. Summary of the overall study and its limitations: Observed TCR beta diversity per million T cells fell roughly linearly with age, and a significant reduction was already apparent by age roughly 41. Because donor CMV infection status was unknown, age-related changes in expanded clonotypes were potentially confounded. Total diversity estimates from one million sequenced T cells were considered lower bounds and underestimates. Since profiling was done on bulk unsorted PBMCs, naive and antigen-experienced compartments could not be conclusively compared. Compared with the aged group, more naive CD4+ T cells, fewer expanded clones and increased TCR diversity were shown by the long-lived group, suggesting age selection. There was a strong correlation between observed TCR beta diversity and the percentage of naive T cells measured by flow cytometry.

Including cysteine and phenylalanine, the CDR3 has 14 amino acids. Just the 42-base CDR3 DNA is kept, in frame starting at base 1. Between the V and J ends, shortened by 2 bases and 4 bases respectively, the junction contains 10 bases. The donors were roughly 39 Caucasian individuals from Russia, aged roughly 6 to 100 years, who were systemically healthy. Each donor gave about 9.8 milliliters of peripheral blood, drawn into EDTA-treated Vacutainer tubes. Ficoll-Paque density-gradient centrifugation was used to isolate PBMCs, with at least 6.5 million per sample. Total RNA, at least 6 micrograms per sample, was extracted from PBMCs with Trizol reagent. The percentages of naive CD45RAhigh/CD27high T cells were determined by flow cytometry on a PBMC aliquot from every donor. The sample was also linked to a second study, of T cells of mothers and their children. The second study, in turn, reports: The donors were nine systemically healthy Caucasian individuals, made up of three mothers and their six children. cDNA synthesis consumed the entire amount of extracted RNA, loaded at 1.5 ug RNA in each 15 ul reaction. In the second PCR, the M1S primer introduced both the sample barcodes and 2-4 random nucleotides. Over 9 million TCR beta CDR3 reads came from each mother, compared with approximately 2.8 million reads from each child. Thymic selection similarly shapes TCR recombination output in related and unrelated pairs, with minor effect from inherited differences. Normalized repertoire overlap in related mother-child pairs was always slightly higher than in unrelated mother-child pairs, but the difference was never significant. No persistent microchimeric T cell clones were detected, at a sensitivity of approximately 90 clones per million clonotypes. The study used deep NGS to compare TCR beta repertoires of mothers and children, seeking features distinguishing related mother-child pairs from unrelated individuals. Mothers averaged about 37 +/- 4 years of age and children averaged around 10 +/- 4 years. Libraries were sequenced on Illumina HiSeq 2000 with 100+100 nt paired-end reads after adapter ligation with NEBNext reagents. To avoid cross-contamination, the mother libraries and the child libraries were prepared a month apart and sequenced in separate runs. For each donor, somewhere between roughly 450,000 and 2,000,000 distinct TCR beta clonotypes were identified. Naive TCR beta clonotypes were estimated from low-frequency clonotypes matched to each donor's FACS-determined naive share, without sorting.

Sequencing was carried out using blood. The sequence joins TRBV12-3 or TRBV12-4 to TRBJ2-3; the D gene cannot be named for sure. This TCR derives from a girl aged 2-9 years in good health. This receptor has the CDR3 CASSLPTRPDTQYF. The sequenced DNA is TGTGCCAGCAGTTTACCGACCCGACCAGATACGCAGTATTTT.